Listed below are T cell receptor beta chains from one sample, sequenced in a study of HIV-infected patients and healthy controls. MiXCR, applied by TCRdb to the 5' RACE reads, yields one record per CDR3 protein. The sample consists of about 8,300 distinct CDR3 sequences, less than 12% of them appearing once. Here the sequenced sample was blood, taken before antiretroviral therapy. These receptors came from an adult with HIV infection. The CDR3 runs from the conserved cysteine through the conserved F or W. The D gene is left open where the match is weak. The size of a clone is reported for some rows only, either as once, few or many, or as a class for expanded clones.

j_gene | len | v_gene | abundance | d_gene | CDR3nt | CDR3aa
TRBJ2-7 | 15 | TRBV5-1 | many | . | TGCGCCAGCAGCTTGGGGGGCCAGAGAGGAAGCGAGCAGTACTTC | CASSLGGQRGSEQYF
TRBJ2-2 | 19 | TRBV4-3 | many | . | TGCGCCAGCAGCCAAGAACCTTTAAGAGTAGGACAGTACACCGGGGAGCTGTTTTTT | CASSQEPLRVGQYTGELFF
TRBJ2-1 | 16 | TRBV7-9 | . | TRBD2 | TGTGCCAGCAGCTTAGTAGCGGGATTGCGATGGAATGAGCAGTTCTTC | CASSLVAGLRWNEQFF
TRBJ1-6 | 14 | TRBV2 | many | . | TGTGCCAGCAAGGGCGACGGGTTTAATTCACCCCTCCACTTT | CASKGDGFNSPLHF
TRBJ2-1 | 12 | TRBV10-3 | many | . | TGTGCCACCAGGGAATTGGACAATGAGCAGTTCTTC | CATRELDNEQFF
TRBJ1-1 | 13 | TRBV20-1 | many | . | TGCAGTGCTAGAGATCTCGAGGGCACTGAAGCTTTCTTT | CSARDLEGTEAFF
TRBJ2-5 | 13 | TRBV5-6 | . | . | TGTGCCAGCAGCTTGAGAGGCGGAGAGACCCAGTACTTC | CASSLRGGETQYF
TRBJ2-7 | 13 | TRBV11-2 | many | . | TGTGCCAGCAGCTTCGGGACTTACTACGAGCAGTACTTC | CASSFGTYYEQYF
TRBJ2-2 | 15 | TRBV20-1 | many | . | TGCAGTGCTAGCTGGGGACGGAAGAACACCGGGGAGCTGTTTTTT | CSASWGRKNTGELFF
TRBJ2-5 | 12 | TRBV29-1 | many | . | TGCAGCGTTGAACAGGGTCCAGAGACCCAGTACTTC | CSVEQGPETQYF
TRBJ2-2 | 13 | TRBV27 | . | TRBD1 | TGTGCCAGCAGTCCCAGGGGGACCGGGGAGCTGTTTTTT | CASSPRGTGELFF
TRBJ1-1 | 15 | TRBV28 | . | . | TGTGCCAGCAGTTTCCTAGTAGCGTTAACCACTGAAGCTTTCTTT | CASSFLVALTTEAFF
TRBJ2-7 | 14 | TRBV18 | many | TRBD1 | TGTGCCAGCTCACGAATACAGGGGTTCGACGAGCAGTACTTC | CASSRIQGFDEQYF
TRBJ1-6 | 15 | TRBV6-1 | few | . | TGTGCCAGCAGTGAAGCGCACCTGGGGCATTCACCCCTCCACTTT | CASSEAHLGHSPLHF
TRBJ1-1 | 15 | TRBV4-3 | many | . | TGCGCCAGCAGCCAACTACCGACAGTGAACACTGAAGCTTTCTTT | CASSQLPTVNTEAFF
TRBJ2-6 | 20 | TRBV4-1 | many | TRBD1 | TGCGCCAGCAGCCAAGATAGGACAGGGGGTACTCTCTCTGGGGCCAACGTCCTGACTTTC | CASSQDRTGGTLSGANVLTF
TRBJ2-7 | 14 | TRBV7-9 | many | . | TGTGCCAGCAGCTTAGTGCGGCAGCCCTACGAGCAGTACTTC | CASSLVRQPYEQYF
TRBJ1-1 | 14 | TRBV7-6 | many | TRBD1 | TGTGCCAGCAGCTACAGGGGCGGCGACACTGAAGCTTTCTTT | CASSYRGGDTEAFF
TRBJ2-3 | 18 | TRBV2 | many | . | TGTGCCAGCAGTCCCCACCCCCGGGACGGGGAACGGGCAGATACGCAGTATTTT | CASSPHPRDGERADTQYF
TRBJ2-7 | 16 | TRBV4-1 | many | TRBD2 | TGCGCCAGCAGCCAGGGTCTAGCGGGGGCCCCCTACGAGCAGTACTTC | CASSQGLAGAPYEQYF
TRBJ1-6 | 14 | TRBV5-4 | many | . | TGTGCCAGCAGCTTGTGGGGTGCTGATTCACCCCTCCACTTT | CASSLWGADSPLHF
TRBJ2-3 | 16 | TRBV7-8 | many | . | TGTGCCAGCAGCTTAACCCGGGATTTTAAAACAGATACGCAGTATTTT | CASSLTRDFKTDTQYF
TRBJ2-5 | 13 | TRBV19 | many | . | TGTGCCAGTTCCGCCCTAGACCAAGAGACCCAGTACTTC | CASSALDQETQYF
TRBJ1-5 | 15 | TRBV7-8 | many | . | TGTGCCAGCAGCTTAGCGGGGGGAACTGATCAGCCCCAGCATTTT | CASSLAGGTDQPQHF
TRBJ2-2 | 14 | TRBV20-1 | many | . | TGCAGTGCTAGCCCCCGGATAGGCACCGGGGAGCTGTTTTTT | CSASPRIGTGELFF
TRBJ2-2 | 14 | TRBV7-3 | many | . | TGTGCCAGCAGCTTCTCGGGTGCCACCGGGGAGCTGTTTTTT | CASSFSGATGELFF
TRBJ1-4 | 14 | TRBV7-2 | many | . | TGTGCCAGCAGCTTGTCAGGCCTAGGCAAAAAACTGTTTTTT | CASSLSGLGKKLFF
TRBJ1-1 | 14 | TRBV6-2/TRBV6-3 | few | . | TGTGCCAGCAGTTCCAGTGTGGGTCACACTGAAGCTTTCTTT | CASSSSVGHTEAFF
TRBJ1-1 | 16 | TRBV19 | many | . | TGTGCCAGTAGTATAGATCGGAGGGGCACGAACACTGAAGCTTTCTTT | CASSIDRRGTNTEAFF
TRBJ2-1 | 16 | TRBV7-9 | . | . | TGTGCCAGCAGCTCCAGAGGAGGTTTTTCCTACAATGAGCAGTTCTTC | CASSSRGGFSYNEQFF
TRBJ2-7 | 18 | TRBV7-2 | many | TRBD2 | TGTGCCAGCAGCCATTATCGGGGGGGGACTACCACTTCCTACGAGCAGTACTTC | CASSHYRGGTTTSYEQYF
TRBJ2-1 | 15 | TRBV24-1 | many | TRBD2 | TGTGCCTCCCCCGTTAAGGCTAGCGGGAGCAATGAGCAGTTCTTC | CASPVKASGSNEQFF
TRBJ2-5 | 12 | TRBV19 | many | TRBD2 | TGTGCCACAAGCGGGGCAAAAGAGACCCAGTACTTC | CATSGAKETQYF
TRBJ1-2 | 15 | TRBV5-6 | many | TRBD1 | TGTGCCAGCAGCCGGGGACAGGCAAACAGGGCTGGCTACACCTTC | CASSRGQANRAGYTF
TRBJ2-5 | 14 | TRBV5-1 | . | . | TGCGCCAGCAGCTTGGAGCAGGGAGGAGAGACCCAGTACTTC | CASSLEQGGETQYF
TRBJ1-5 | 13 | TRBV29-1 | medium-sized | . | TGCAGCGTTGGTGTGCAGCCCCCACCGCCCCAGCATTTT | CSVGVQPPPPQHF
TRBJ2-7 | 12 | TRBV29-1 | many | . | TGCAGCGTTGGAGAGACCAAGGGCGAGCAGTACTTC | CSVGETKGEQYF
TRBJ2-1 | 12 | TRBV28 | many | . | TGTGCCAGCAGTTTCCGGGTGAATGAGCAGTTCTTC | CASSFRVNEQFF
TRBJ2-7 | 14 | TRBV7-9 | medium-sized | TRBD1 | TGTGCCAGCAGCCCAGGGGGATCAGCCTACGAGCAGTACTTC | CASSPGGSAYEQYF
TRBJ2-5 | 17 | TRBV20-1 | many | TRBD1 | TGCAGTGCTAGAGCGGGACAGGGTTATTGGTCGGGGGAGACCCAGTACTTC | CSARAGQGYWSGETQYF
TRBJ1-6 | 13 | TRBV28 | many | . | TGTGCCAGCAGCAGGGGCCCTCGTTCACCCCTCCACTTT | CASSRGPRSPLHF
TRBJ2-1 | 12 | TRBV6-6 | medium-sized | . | TGTGCCAGCCTCACAGGGTCCAATGAGCAGTTCTTC | CASLTGSNEQFF
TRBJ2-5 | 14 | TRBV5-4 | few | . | TGTGCCAGCAGCTTGGAGAGGTCGCTGGGGACCCAGTACTTC | CASSLERSLGTQYF
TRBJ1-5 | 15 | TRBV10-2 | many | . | TGCGCCAGCAGACAAGGGGTAAATAGCAATCAGCCCCAGCATTTT | CASRQGVNSNQPQHF
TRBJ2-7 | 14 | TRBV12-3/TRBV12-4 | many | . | TGTGCCAGCAGTTTAGGAGGGGCTCTCTACGAGCAGTACTTC | CASSLGGALYEQYF
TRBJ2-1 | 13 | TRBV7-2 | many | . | TGTGCCAGCAAGGAGGGAACCTACAATGAGCAGTTCTTC | CASKEGTYNEQFF
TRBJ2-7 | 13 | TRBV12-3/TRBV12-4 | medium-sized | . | TGTGCCAGCGCGCCGGGACCCGCAAGCGAGCAGTACTTC | CASAPGPASEQYF
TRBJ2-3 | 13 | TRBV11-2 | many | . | TGTGCCAGCAGCTTAAATGAAGAGACGGGTCAGTATTTT | CASSLNEETGQYF
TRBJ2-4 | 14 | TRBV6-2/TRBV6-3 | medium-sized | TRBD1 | TGTGCCAGCAGTTACATGGACAGGACCAACATTCAGTACTTC | CASSYMDRTNIQYF
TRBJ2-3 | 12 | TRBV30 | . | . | TGTGCCCCGGGGGCTAGCACAGATACGCAGTATTTT | CAPGASTDTQYF
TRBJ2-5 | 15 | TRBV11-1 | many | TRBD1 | TGTGCCAGCAGCACTGGACAGGAGACACAAGAGACCCAGTACTTC | CASSTGQETQETQYF